The 32 T cell receptor beta chains given below trace back to one sample, sequenced in a study of cytomegalovirus exposure and HLA in healthy donors. The PCR contained 60 Vbeta and 13 Jbeta primers. The method was immunoSEQ multiplex PCR; TCRdb's version includes in-frame clones alone and lacks a portion of them. The sample lists more than 80,000 clones, 60% to 80% occurring once. The sequencing input was PBMCs. The receptor source for this set is a female donor in good health and CMV-seronegative.

As regards this clone: A read error may account for a junction end that differs from germline. The genes are TRBV30 and TRBJ1-4; weak D call: TRBD1 (6 bases). CDR3 length: 14 amino acids. In germline, CDR1 is GTSNPN, CDR2 SVGIG (reference sequence). As DNA, the CDR3 is TGTGCCTGGACGATGGGGACAACGAATGAAAAACTGTTTTTT. Its translation: CAWTMGTTNEKLFF.

The chain is built from TRBV29-1 and TRBJ1-1; TRBD1 agrees at 8 bases. The length of the CDR3 is 13 residues. Losses at the gene ends were 4 bases for V and 4 bases for J; bases not matched to a gene: 5. In germline, CDR1 is SQVTM, CDR2 ANQGSEA. The CDR3 region has the DNA TGCAGCGTTGGGCAGGGGGCAGGCACTGAAGCTTTCTTT. Translation: CSVGQGAGTEAFF.

The genes are TRBV7-2 and TRBJ2-1; a weak D match, TRBD2 (6 bases). Trimming stripped 5 bases from V and 11 bases from J, with 13 bases between. Germline lookup yields CDR1 SGHTA and CDR2 FQGNSA. This CDR3 is built from 12 residues. CDR3 in amino acids: CASSPSGLQQFF. In DNA form, the CDR3 reads TGTGCCAGCAGCCCAAGCGGGCTACAGCAGTTCTTC.

The gene calls are TRBV5-1 and TRBJ2-7, with 8 bases matching TRBD1. V gave up 7 bases and J gave up 0 bases; unmatched junction bases: 3. CDR3 length: 13 residues. Germline V lookup: CDR1 SGHRS, CDR2 YFSETQ. CDR3 residues: CASRTGNSYEQYF. CDR3 nucleotide sequence: TGCGCCAGCCGGACAGGGAACTCCTACGAGCAGTACTTC.

The chain joins TRBV12-1 to TRBJ2-7; TRBD2, as called in the table, went unchecked against the DNA. TRBV12-1 is a documented pseudogene. The length of the CDR3 is 11 residues. CDR3 nucleotides: TGTGCCAGCAGCTTTGAAGAGGATCGCGACTTC. This encodes CASSFEEDRDF.

This clone was seen a handful of times. The chain carries TRBV15 and TRBJ2-3, with 11 positions matching TRBD2. Germline CDR1 is LNHNV and CDR2 is YYDKDF (reference sequence). The CDR3 is 17 amino acids. Trimming took 4 bases from V and 0 from J; bases not matched to a gene: 6. The CDR3: CATSNRGLAESTDTQYF. The DNA for the CDR3 is TGTGCCACCAGCAACCGGGGACTAGCGGAGAGCACAGATACGCAGTATTTT.

This clone has a handful of counts. V gene TRBV18 combines with J gene TRBJ2-2; possibly TRBD1 for D (6 bases). Trimming pared 3 bases from V and 3 bases from J, leaving 11 bases between. Germline assignment: CDR1 KGHSH and CDR2 LQKENI. The CDR3 has 15 amino acids. The CDR3 nucleotides read TGTGCCAGCTCACCTCTTCGGACAGACACCGGGGAGCTGTTTTTT. Translation: CASSPLRTDTGELFF. The full variable domain, rest sourced from reference TRBV18 and TRBJ2-2, is NAGVMQNPRHLVRRRGQEARLRCSPMKGHSHVYWYRQLPEEGLKFMVYLQKENIIDESGMPKERFSAEFPKEGPSILRIQQVVRGDSAAYFCASSPLRTDTGELFFGEGSRLTVL.

Comment on this clone: The sample contains more than one DNA sequence encoding this CDR3. This chain uses TRBV5-5 with TRBJ1-5; D is unclear. This CDR3 has 13 amino acids. CDR1 and CDR2 (germline): SGHKS, YYEKEE (reference sequence). The V and J ends lost 0 bases and 5 bases respectively, with 6 bases between them. CDR3 DNA: TGTGCCAGCAGCTTGGGCGGGGATCAGCCCCAGCATTTT. Its protein product is CASSLGGDQPQHF.

The chain couples TRBV27 to TRBJ1-4, with D tentatively TRBD1 (6 bases). Trimming cost V 5 bases and J 10 bases, with 17 bases left between them. The CDR3 spans 14 residues. Germline loops: CDR1 MNHEY, CDR2 SMNVEV (reference sequence). In DNA form, the CDR3 reads TGTGCCAGCAGTCCGTCTAGACAGGTGCTAAAACTGTTTTTT. It translates to CASSPSRQVLKLFF. The full variable domain, with the rest looked up from reference TRBV27 and TRBJ1-4, is EAQVTQNPRYLITVTGKKLTVTCSQNMNHEYMSWYRQDPGLGLRQIYYSMNVEVTDKGDVPEGYKVSRKEKRNFPLILESPSPNQTSLYFCASSPSRQVLKLFFGSGTQLSVL.

This chain links TRBV23-1 with TRBJ2-5, with D perhaps TRBD1 (5 bases). TRBV23-1 has ORF status, its function being uncertain. The V end lost 0 bases, the J end lost 1 base, and 9 bases lay between the germline ends. The CDR3 length is 15 residues. The CDR3 sequence is CASSQSGVPQETQYF. DNA for the CDR3: TGCGCCAGCAGTCAATCAGGGGTTCCCCAAGAGACCCAGTACTTC.

The chain employs TRBV6-1 and TRBJ2-3; 11 positions agree with TRBD2. This CDR3 is built from 15 residues. V lost 6 bases and J lost 3; bases outside the gene matches: 5. CDR1 MNHNS and CDR2 SASEGT come from the germline V gene. CDR3 sequence (DNA): TGTGCCAGCAGACTAGCGGGAGTGGGGACAGATACGCAGTATTTT. Translated: CASRLAGVGTDTQYF.

In nucleotides, the CDR3 is TGTGCCAGCAGTTTCCTCTCGGGTCCCCGCGACAATGAGCAGTTCTTC. This translates into CASSFLSGPRDNEQFF. The rearrangement joins TRBV27 to TRBJ2-1; no definite D call. From germline, CDR1 is MNHEY and CDR2 SMNVEV (reference sequence). There are 16 residues in the CDR3. V dropped 3 bases and J dropped 5 bases, with 17 bases sitting between them.

This rearrangement joins TRBV6-6 to TRBJ2-2; D is ambiguous. V gave up 0 bases and J gave up 8 bases, with 4 bases separating them. The CDR3 contains 12 residues. Germline loops: CDR1 MNHNY, CDR2 SVGAGI (reference sequence). Written as DNA, the CDR3 is TGTGCCAGCAGTTACTCAGCGGGGGAGCTGTTTTTT. Its protein product is CASSYSAGELFF.

This chain links TRBV6-6 with TRBJ2-7, with 7 nucleotides matching TRBD2. CDR1 and CDR2 (germline): MNHNY, SVGAGI (reference sequence). V gave up 3 bases and J gave up 7 bases; unmatched junction bases: 9. There are 14 residues in the CDR3. In DNA form, the CDR3 reads TGTGCCAGCAGTTATTTTAGGGGAGCGGGGGAGCAGTACTTC. Protein product: CASSYFRGAGEQYF.

The V gene is TRBV6-5, the J gene TRBJ2-2; 8 bases are a match to TRBD2. The CDR3 loop spans 13 amino acids. The germline gives CDR1 MNHEY, CDR2 SVGAGI. V lost 5 bases, J lost 7 bases, and 3 bases stayed unmatched. CDR3 in DNA: TGTGCCAGCAGTCTCGGGAGGGACGGGGAGCTGTTTTTT. It encodes CASSLGRDGELFF.

The J gene is TRBJ2-5, the V gene TRBV5-5; tentatively, D is TRBD1 (5 bases). CDR3 size: 16 residues. Looked up from germline, CDR1 is SGHKS and CDR2 is YYEKEE (reference sequence). The V and J ends lost 4 bases and 2 bases respectively, with 18 bases between them. CDR3 nucleotide sequence: TGTGCCAGCAGCCACCCTCGTGGGCAGGGACAAGAGACCCAGTACTTC. Protein: CASSHPRGQGQETQYF.

The J gene is TRBJ1-2, the V gene TRBV7-2; 10 nucleotides agree with TRBD1. The junction had 8 bases not matched to a gene; V was cut back by 5 bases and J by 5 bases. The V gene's germline CDR1 is SGHTA and CDR2 FQGNSA. The CDR3 is made up of 15 amino acids. CDR3 residues: CASSARQGAEYGYTF. CDR3 DNA sequence: TGTGCCAGCAGCGCCCGACAGGGGGCGGAGTATGGCTACACCTTC.

This chain joins TRBV10-1 and TRBJ2-1; 13 positions agree with TRBD2. Germline-derived CDR1 and CDR2 are WNHNN and SYGVQD (reference sequence). V was clipped by 4 bases and J by 9 bases; unmatched bases: 3. The CDR3 is 14 amino acids. The CDR3 is CASSVGLAGAEQFF. CDR3 coding DNA: TGCGCCAGCAGTGTTGGACTAGCGGGAGCTGAGCAGTTCTTC.

As regards this clone: The sample contains more than one DNA sequence encoding this CDR3. The chain uses TRBV6-4 and TRBJ1-1, with D possibly matching TRBD1 (6 bases). Trimming stripped 6 bases from V and 1 base from J, with 9 bases between. Germline V CDR1 and CDR2: MRHNA, SNTAGT. The CDR3 has 13 residues. CDR3 region: CASSAGENTEAFF. The CDR3 bases are TGTGCCAGCAGCGCAGGGGAGAACACTGAAGCTTTCTTT.

The chain uses TRBV29-1 and TRBJ2-3, with D possibly TRBD1 on 7 matching bases. V was trimmed by 4 bases and J by 5 bases, leaving 13 bases between them. The CDR3 is 13 residues long. Per the germline V gene, CDR1 is SQVTM and CDR2 is ANQGSEA. The CDR3 DNA sequence: TGCAGCGTTGTAACAGGGGAGGAAGATACGCAGTATTTT. Translation: CSVVTGEEDTQYF.

There are a few counts of this clone. The junction differs from germline at one of its ends, possibly a read error. J is TRBJ2-7 and V is TRBV5-1; TRBD1 matches at 10 bases. This CDR3 comprises 14 residues. Looked up from germline, CDR1 is SGHRS and CDR2 is YFSETQ. In DNA form, the CDR3 reads TGCGCCAGCAGACGCGGGACAGGGGACTACGGGCAGTACTTC. Protein: CASRRGTGDYGQYF.

The gene calls are TRBV11-2 and TRBJ2-3; D uncertain. There are 15 residues in the CDR3. Germline CDR1 reads SGHAT; CDR2 reads FQNNGV. Trimming removed 3 bases at V and 4 bases at J, with 14 bases between. The CDR3 region is CASSFVSREADTQYF. The CDR3 DNA sequence: TGTGCCAGCAGCTTTGTCTCAAGAGAGGCAGATACGCAGTATTTT.

V gene TRBV10-3 combines with J gene TRBJ2-1; D may be TRBD2 (6 bases). The CDR3 loop spans 13 amino acids. Trimming shortened V by 3 bases and J by 12 bases, and 15 bases separated the two germline ends. Germline-derived CDR1 and CDR2 are ENHRY and SYGVKD. Here the CDR3 reads CAISDSSEEAQFF. CDR3 in DNA: TGTGCCATCAGTGATTCTAGCGAGGAAGCGCAGTTCTTC.

The V gene is TRBV6-1, the J gene TRBJ1-4; TRBD1 matches 7 bases. J gave up 8 bases and V 4 bases, and 13 bases lay outside the gene matches. This CDR3 region has 16 residues. Germline V gene lookup returns CDR1 MNHNS and CDR2 SASEGT. The CDR3 spells CASSVRTGAVREKLFF. CDR3 nucleotides: TGTGCCAGCAGTGTTCGAACAGGGGCTGTCAGGGAAAAACTGTTTTTT.

V usage is TRBV11-2 and J usage is TRBJ2-3; maybe TRBD2 (5 bases). This CDR3 has 17 residues. Trimming shortened V by 2 bases and J by 0 bases, and 15 bases separated the two germline ends. Germline values: CDR1 SGHAT, CDR2 FQNNGV. CDR3 loop: CASSLRIGRRSTDTQYF. The CDR3 DNA follows: TGTGCCAGCAGCTTAAGGATAGGGCGGAGGAGCACAGATACGCAGTATTTT.

The rearrangement uses TRBV28 and TRBJ2-7; 7 bases are a match to TRBD2. Losses at the gene ends were 6 bases for V and 3 bases for J; bases not matched to a gene: 8. The germline CDR1 and CDR2 sequences are MDHEN and SYDVKM. The CDR3 totals 14 residues. DNA for the CDR3: TGTGCCAGCAGCCCGCTAGCGGCTCACTACGAGCAGTACTTC. The encoded protein is CASSPLAAHYEQYF.

The CDR3 DNA is TGCGCCAGCAGCCCGAAACAGGAGGGGATGCGGGAGCAGTTCTTC. This encodes CASSPKQEGMREQFF. The J gene is TRBJ2-1, the V gene TRBV4-1, with D possibly matching TRBD2 (6 bases). The CDR3 runs to 15 residues. V was trimmed by 4 bases and J by 10 bases, leaving 20 bases between them. Germline loops: CDR1 MGHRA, CDR2 YSYEKL.

This clone was observed a single time. The rearrangement joins TRBV7-9 to TRBJ1-2; D gene uncertain. The CDR3 has 12 residues. V lost 3 bases, J lost 14 bases, and 16 bases lay in between. Germline CDR1 and CDR2: SEHNR and FQNEAQ (reference sequence). This chain's CDR3 is CASSLGRTDHTF. CDR3 DNA: TGTGCCAGCAGCTTGGGGAGGACCGACCATACCTTC.

The table lists this clone with a few counts. The V call is TRBV6-5, the J call TRBJ1-1; D perhaps matches TRBD1 (6 bases). The CDR3 contains 12 residues. Trimming took off 5 bases at V and 6 bases at J, with 10 bases between the two ends. Germline values: CDR1 MNHEY, CDR2 SVGAGI. CDR3 loop: CASSPGVPEAFF. The DNA for the CDR3 is TGTGCCAGCAGTCCAGGGGTCCCTGAAGCTTTCTTT.

The rearrangement links TRBV11-2 to TRBJ1-1; 8 bases line up with TRBD1. The trim removed 5 bases at V and 4 bases at J, leaving 9 bases unmatched. The germline V gene has CDR1 SGHAT and CDR2 FQNNGV. This CDR3 comprises 15 residues. CDR3: CASSPWTGPATEAFF. In DNA, the CDR3 is TGTGCCAGCAGCCCCTGGACAGGGCCTGCCACTGAAGCTTTCTTT.

The chain couples TRBV9 to TRBJ1-1; 10 bases agree with TRBD1. Germline lookup yields CDR1 SGDLS and CDR2 YYNGEE. The CDR3 contains 14 residues. V dropped 0 bases and J dropped 11; count of bases not matched to a gene: 7. CDR3 residues: CASSVEGQGLGAFF. The CDR3 DNA follows: TGTGCCAGCAGCGTAGAGGGACAGGGGTTGGGTGCTTTCTTT.

This sequence joins TRBV25-1 and TRBJ2-2; D is unresolved. The CDR3 consists of 12 residues. Germline V gene sequence: CDR1 MGHDK, CDR2 SYGVNS. V was shortened by 6 bases and J by 1 base, with 3 bases between the two germline ends. The CDR3: CASRQNTGELFF. CDR3 bases: TGTGCCAGCAGACAGAACACCGGGGAGCTGTTTTTT. The whole variable domain, remainder taken from reference TRBV25-1 and TRBJ2-2, is EADIYQTPRYLVIGTGKKITLECSQTMGHDKMYWYQQDPGMELHLIHYSYGVNSTEKGDLSSESTVSRIRTEHFPLTLESARPSHTSQYLCASRQNTGELFFGEGSRLTVL.